The 27 T cell receptor beta chains reported below all come from one sample, sequenced in a study of identical twins. A single record per CDR3 protein comes from TCRdb applying MiXCR to the 5' RACE reads. The sample comprises fewer than 800,000 distinct CDR3 sequences, under 8.5% of which are singletons, and about 1.6% rests with the top ten. This same sample was also part of a study on yellow fever vaccine responses in identical twins.

Sequencing was done on a sample of PBMCs. Receptors were obtained from a woman in her late teens or twenties in good health.

V usage is TRBV6-5 and J usage is TRBJ1-2; D gene ambiguous. Germline V gene sequence: CDR1 MNHEY, CDR2 SVGAGI. The CDR3 is 15 amino acids. Trimming stripped 0 bases from V and 0 bases from J, with 8 bases between. The CDR3 loop reads CASSYSEVANYGYTF. The CDR3 DNA reads TGTGCCAGCAGTTACTCTGAGGTAGCTAACTATGGCTACACCTTC.

The CDR3 DNA follows: TGTGCCACCAGTGAGACGGGACTGGTCCAGCCCCAGCATTTT. Amino acids: CATSETGLVQPQHF. J is TRBJ1-5 and V is TRBV24-1; D perhaps matches TRBD1 (5 bases). The V end lost 4 bases, the J end lost 7 bases, and 13 bases lay between the germline ends. The CDR3 is made up of 14 amino acids. The germline gives CDR1 KGHDR, CDR2 SFDVKD.

This chain's CDR3 is CANHGTPNSYEQYF. The CDR3, as DNA: TGTGCCAATCACGGGACCCCCAACTCCTACGAGCAGTACTTC. This chain uses TRBV6-9 with TRBJ2-7; D might be TRBD1 or TRBD2, each matching 5 bases. Trimming removed 10 bases from V and 0 bases from J, with 16 bases in between. This CDR3 contains 14 residues. Per the germline V gene, CDR1 is MNHGY and CDR2 is SVAAGI.

The CDR3 region is CASSISGRDSSYNSPLHF. For the CDR3, the DNA is TGCGCCAGCAGCATCTCCGGTCGGGACAGCTCCTATAATTCACCCCTCCACTTT. The chain uses TRBV5-1 and TRBJ1-6; 7 nucleotides agree with TRBD1. Germline lookup yields CDR1 SGHRS and CDR2 YFSETQ. There are 18 residues in the CDR3. V trimming: 4 bases; J trimming: 0 bases; junction bases outside the gene matches: 10.

This clonotype was recorded many times. The CDR3 nucleotides read TGTGCCATCAGTGTTGGTGGCGACTATGGCTACACCTTC. Translated, it gives CAISVGGDYGYTF. The rearrangement uses TRBV10-3 and TRBJ1-2, with D unclear. CDR1 is ENHRY and CDR2 is SYGVKD in the germline V gene. The CDR3 spans 13 residues. V lost 4 bases, J lost 3 bases, and 9 bases lay in between.

This chain connects TRBV6-1 to TRBJ2-7, with TRBD1 matching over 7 bases. Germline trimming cut 7 bases from V and 5 bases from J; bases unmatched to any gene: 8. The germline V gene has CDR1 MNHNS and CDR2 SASEGT. CDR3 length equals 13 residues. This chain's CDR3 is CASNNDRVHEQYV. As DNA, the CDR3 is TGTGCCAGCAACAACGACAGGGTCCACGAGCAGTACGTC.

This clonotype was seen ten or more times. The genes are TRBV3-1 and TRBJ2-7; no reliable D call. Trimming removed 3 bases at V and 7 bases at J, with 7 bases between. The CDR3 is made up of 11 amino acids. Germline assignment: CDR1 LGHDT and CDR2 YNNKEL (reference sequence). The CDR3 sequence is CASSHRYEQYF. CDR3 coding DNA: TGTGCCAGCAGCCATCGGTATGAGCAGTACTTC.

This clonotype was found many times. The gene calls are TRBV7-7 and TRBJ1-4; 8 bases align to TRBD1. V gave up 5 bases and J gave up 8 bases; unmatched junction bases: 7. The germline V gene has CDR1 SSHAT and CDR2 FNYEAQ (reference sequence). This CDR3 is built from 14 residues. CDR3 in DNA: TGTGCCAGCAGCCCCGACAGGGGTTGGGAAAAACTGTTTTTT. Its translation: CASSPDRGWEKLFF.

This clonotype was counted ten times or more. The CDR3: CASSLALGLAGGYEQFF. CDR3 sequence (DNA): TGTGCCAGCAGCTTAGCGCTGGGACTAGCGGGAGGGTATGAGCAGTTCTTC. The chain has TRBV7-9 and TRBJ2-1; 16 bases line up with TRBD2. CDR1 and CDR2 (germline): SEHNR, FQNEAQ (reference sequence). The CDR3 has 17 amino acids. Losses at the gene ends were 0 bases for V and 8 bases for J; bases not matched to a gene: 4.

The rearrangement uses TRBV20-1 and TRBJ1-6, with D possibly matching TRBD1 (5 bases). CDR1 is DFQATT, CDR2 SNEGSKA, per germline (reference sequence). V lost 1 base to trimming and J lost 5 bases, with 12 bases between them. This CDR3 contains 15 residues. The CDR3 DNA follows: TGCAGTGCTAGAGCGGCGACGGACAATAATTCACCCCTCCACTTT. The encoded protein is CSARAATDNNSPLHF.

The V and J genes are TRBV7-9 and TRBJ2-7; D not certain. Trimming removed 5 bases at V and 1 base at J, with 18 bases between. CDR1 is SEHNR and CDR2 is FQNEAQ in the germline V gene (reference sequence). The CDR3 sequence is 16 residues long. CDR3 nucleotides: TGTGCCAGCAGCCCCCGGTATAACTTAGGGTCCTACGAGCAGTACGTC. Its translation: CASSPRYNLGSYEQYV.

V is TRBV10-3 and J is TRBJ2-1; TRBD2 matches at 11 bases. Germline CDR1 and CDR2: ENHRY and SYGVKD. V lost 2 bases and J lost 6; bases outside the gene matches: 9. The CDR3 runs 17 residues. This chain's CDR3 is CAISEILAGGPSNEQFF. In nucleotides, the CDR3 is TGTGCCATCAGTGAGATATTAGCGGGAGGGCCGAGCAATGAGCAGTTCTTC.

The rearrangement joins TRBV12-5 to TRBJ2-2; 8 bases agree with TRBD1. Trimming at V came to 6 bases and at J to 0 bases, leaving 3 bases not matched to a gene. The germline CDR1 and CDR2 sequences are LGHNT and FRNRAP. This CDR3 is built from 15 residues. The CDR3: CASGKGQANTGELFF. The DNA of the CDR3 is TGTGCTAGTGGCAAGGGACAGGCGAACACCGGGGAGCTGTTTTTT.

This clonotype was picked up a small number of times. CDR3: CASSSRGGEGETQYF. The CDR3 nucleotides read TGTGCCAGCAGTTCCCGGGGGGGAGAAGGAGAGACCCAGTACTTC. The chain couples TRBV21-1 to TRBJ2-5; the table's TRBD1 call for D was not verified on the DNA. TRBV21-1 is designated a pseudogene. The CDR3 loop spans 15 amino acids.

This clonotype has only a few counts. The chain links TRBV4-2 to TRBJ2-5; D is undetermined. V was pared by 0 bases and J by 5 bases, with 7 bases between. This CDR3 comprises 13 residues. Germline V CDR1 and CDR2: LGHNA, YNFKEQ. Written as DNA, the CDR3 is TGTGCCAGCAGCCAAGATCAAGAGGAGACCCAGTACTTC. Protein sequence: CASSQDQEETQYF.

The chain links TRBV7-2 to TRBJ2-1; TRBD1 matches 7 bases. Per germline, CDR1 SGHTA and CDR2 FQGNSA. Unmatched junction bases numbered 6, after V lost 3 bases and J lost 13 bases. The CDR3 runs to 12 residues. CDR3 sequence (DNA): TGTGCCAGCAGCTTGTACGGACAGGTCCAGTTCTTC. Amino acids: CASSLYGQVQFF.

The chain couples TRBV20-1 to TRBJ2-3; D not certain. The CDR3 runs 11 residues. From germline, CDR1 is DFQATT and CDR2 SNEGSKA (reference sequence). V lost 4 bases, J lost 3 bases, and 5 bases lay in between. This CDR3 reads CSAIITDTQYF. In nucleotides, the CDR3 is TGCAGTGCTATCATAACAGATACGCAGTATTTT.

The V call is TRBV5-5, the J call TRBJ2-6; possibly TRBD2 for D (6 bases). Trimming took 4 bases from V and 3 from J, leaving 14 bases between them. The length of the CDR3 is 16 residues. Germline V gives CDR1 SGHKS, CDR2 YYEKEE (reference sequence). The CDR3 loop reads CASSPRGGSGANVLTF. CDR3 sequence (DNA): TGTGCCAGCAGCCCACGAGGAGGGAGTGGGGCCAACGTCCTGACTTTC.

The chain recombines TRBV27 with TRBJ2-5, with D possibly being TRBD1 (6 bases). Trimming left V 5 bases short and J 2 bases short, with 12 bases between. The length of the CDR3 is 14 residues. Germline V gene lookup returns CDR1 MNHEY and CDR2 SMNVEV (reference sequence). CDR3 sequence reads: CASSPRQEQETQYF. CDR3 DNA: TGTGCCAGCAGTCCCCGACAGGAGCAAGAGACCCAGTACTTC.

This clonotype was observed many times. This chain joins TRBV12-3 or TRBV12-4 and TRBJ2-1; maybe TRBD2 (5 bases). V was cut by 3 bases and J by 8 bases, with 8 bases left in between. The CDR3 length is 12 residues. CDR3 sequence reads: CASSLLAHEQFF. Here the CDR3 DNA reads TGTGCCAGCAGTTTGTTAGCGCATGAGCAGTTCTTC.

In this sample, this clonotype turned up a few times. V usage is TRBV20-1 and J usage is TRBJ2-3; possibly TRBD1 for D (5 bases). CDR3 length equals 13 residues. Germline-derived CDR1 and CDR2 are DFQATT and SNEGSKA (reference sequence). V lost 3 bases, J lost 7 bases, and 14 bases lay in between. The CDR3 sequence: CSARTASSHTQYF. The CDR3 nucleotides are TGCAGTGCTAGGACAGCTAGTTCCCATACGCAGTATTTT.

V is TRBV6-4 and J is TRBJ2-2; the D is unclear. Germline-derived CDR1 and CDR2 are MRHNA and SNTAGT. The CDR3 runs to 13 residues. V lost 0 bases, J lost 7 bases, and 6 bases lay in between. As DNA, the CDR3 is TGTGCCAGCAGTGACTCTGGGTTCGGGGAGCTGTTTTTT. It codes for CASSDSGFGELFF.

This clonotype was recorded many times. The chain joins TRBV14 to TRBJ2-5, with 7 bases aligning to TRBD2. Germline CDR1 reads SGHDN; CDR2 reads FVKESK. V trimming: 3 bases; J trimming: 7 bases; junction bases outside the gene matches: 8. The length of the CDR3 is 14 residues. The CDR3 here is CASSQTGLVTTQYF. CDR3 nucleotide sequence: TGTGCCAGCAGCCAGACCGGACTAGTCACGACCCAGTACTTC. Using reference TRBV14 and TRBJ2-5 for the parts outside the CDR3, the full variable domain is EAGVTQFPSHSVIEKGQTVTLRCDPISGHDNLYWYRRVMGKEIKFLLHFVKESKQDESGMPNNRFLAERTGGTYSTLKVQPAELEDSGVYFCASSQTGLVTTQYFGPGTRLLVL.

Only a few counts were recorded for this clonotype. V is TRBV12-3 or TRBV12-4 and J is TRBJ1-1; a weak D match, TRBD1 (6 bases). The ends were cut back, 5 bases at V and 0 bases at J, with 13 bases in the middle. This CDR3 region has 15 residues. CDR3 in amino acids: CASSGGGGMNTEAFF. In nucleotides, the CDR3 is TGTGCCAGCAGTGGGGGGGGCGGAATGAACACTGAAGCTTTCTTT.

This clonotype was picked up a small number of times. This rearrangement joins TRBV10-3 to TRBJ1-2; TRBD1 agrees at 9 bases. This CDR3 has 13 amino acids. V lost 10 bases, J lost 2 bases, and 5 bases stayed unmatched. Germline values: CDR1 ENHRY, CDR2 SYGVKD. CDR3 loop: CASRQGENYGYTF. CDR3 in DNA: TGTGCCAGCCGACAGGGGGAAAACTATGGCTACACCTTC.

This clonotype occurred a few times. The V call is TRBV6-5, the J call TRBJ2-7, with D hard to call. From germline, CDR1 is MNHEY and CDR2 SVGAGI. The CDR3 has 11 amino acids. V gave up 4 bases and J gave up 4 bases, with 5 bases separating them. In DNA, the CDR3 is TGTGCCAGCAGTTGGAAATACGAGCAGTACTTC. It specifies CASSWKYEQYF.

This clonotype was counted many times. The CDR3 nucleotides are TGTGCCATCAGCCCCGGACTAGCGGGGACCACAGATACGCAGTATTTT. It yields the protein CAISPGLAGTTDTQYF. The J gene is TRBJ2-3, the V gene TRBV10-3, with 12 nucleotides matching TRBD2. In germline, CDR1 is ENHRY, CDR2 SYGVKD. The CDR3 runs to 16 residues. With V trimmed by 6 bases and J by 2 bases, 6 bases remained unmatched.